These 17 T cell receptor beta chains came from one sample sequenced in a study of regulatory T cells in long-lasting Graves disease. Sample time point: persistent/refractory GD, antithyroid drugs over 5 years with positive TRAb. Researchers made the TCR library from RNA that was extracted from PBMCs. Libraries of TCR beta came from iRepertoire HTBI primers plus Arm-PCR of CDR3 regions. Via MiXCR, TCRdb re-called the multiplex PCR reads, giving one row per CDR3 protein. The repertoire includes hundreds of thousands of distinct CDR3 sequences, about 22% of them detected once, and roughly 7% sits in the top ten. This sample comprised peripheral blood mononuclear cells (PBMCs), obtained when the disease was refractory, from a patient treated with antithyroid drugs. The receptors here all came from a female donor with Graves disease.

In its sample, this clonotype was seen many times. The CDR3 DNA sequence: TGTGCCAGCAGCTTTGGGCTTGGACAGGGAAACACTGAAGCTTTCTTT. Translation: CASSFGLGQGNTEAFF. The chain carries TRBV11-2 and TRBJ1-1, with 8 bases lining up with TRBD1. Trimming took 3 bases from V and 2 from J; bases not matched to a gene: 8. The V gene's germline CDR1 is SGHAT and CDR2 FQNNGV. This CDR3 comprises 16 residues.

This clonotype has a count of ten or more. In nucleotides, the CDR3 is TGTGCCACCTATCCACACTATGGTAACACTGAAGCTTTCTTT. It yields the protein CATYPHYGNTEAFF. This chain links TRBV6-1 with TRBJ1-1; no clear D. Looked up from germline, CDR1 is MNHNS and CDR2 is SASEGT. This CDR3 has 14 amino acids. V was pared by 10 bases and J by 2 bases, with 17 bases between.

This clonotype has at least ten counts. This sequence joins TRBV20-1 and TRBJ2-5, with 14 bases aligning to TRBD2. The CDR3 is 16 residues long. The germline V gene has CDR1 DFQATT and CDR2 SNEGSKA (reference sequence). The V gene end was trimmed by 5 bases and the J gene end by 7 bases; junction bases not matched to a gene: 12. The DNA of the CDR3 is TGCAGTGCTGGGCAAACGACCGGGACTAGCGGGGGGACCCAGTACTTC. Translating gives CSAGQTTGTSGGTQYF.

This clonotype was seen a handful of times. The J gene is TRBJ2-2, the V gene TRBV10-3; tentative D call: TRBD2 (5 bases). The germline gives CDR1 ENHRY, CDR2 SYGVKD. The CDR3 extends over 12 amino acids. Trimming shortened V by 3 bases and J by 7 bases, and 6 bases separated the two germline ends. CDR3 nucleotides: TGTGCCATCAGTGAAGCGGACGGGGAGCTGTTTTTT. As protein: CAISEADGELFF.

This clonotype has only a few counts. The chain couples TRBV7-9 to TRBJ1-4, with D unclear. Trimming stripped 5 bases from V and 7 bases from J, with 5 bases between. The length of the CDR3 is 11 residues. Germline V gene data show CDR1 as SEHNR and CDR2 as FQNEAQ (reference sequence). CDR3 residues: CASSPTEKLFF. For the CDR3, the DNA is TGTGCCAGCAGCCCCACTGAAAAACTGTTTTTT.

This clonotype was detected ten times or more. The chain couples TRBV11-2 to TRBJ2-7; D is possibly TRBD1 or TRBD2 (6 bases each). Trimming shortened V by 5 bases and J by 3 bases, and 17 bases separated the two germline ends. The CDR3 has 15 residues. The germline V gene has CDR1 SGHAT and CDR2 FQNNGV. The CDR3 bases are TGTGCCAGCAGCCTGGGGGCGGGACGCCTCTACGAGCAGTACTTC. It is translated as CASSLGAGRLYEQYF. The entire variable domain, with the rest obtained from reference TRBV11-2 and TRBJ2-7, is as follows: EAGVAQSPRYKIIEKRQSVAFWCNPISGHATLYWYQQILGQGPKLLIQFQNNGVVDDSQLPKDRFSAERLKGVDSTLKIQPAKLEDSAVYLCASSLGAGRLYEQYFGPGTRLTVT.

This clonotype was seen repeatedly, ten times or more. The chain combines TRBV6-1 with TRBJ2-5; D ambiguous. In germline, CDR1 is MNHNS, CDR2 SASEGT. The ends were cut back, 6 bases at V and 5 bases at J, with 13 bases in the middle. The CDR3 loop spans 13 amino acids. The CDR3 protein is CASRPYLGETQYF. CDR3 DNA sequence: TGTGCCAGCAGACCATATCTCGGCGAGACCCAGTACTTC.

The rearrangement uses TRBV13 and TRBJ2-3; TRBD2 matches 12 bases. The CDR3 has 16 amino acids. CDR1 and CDR2 (germline): PRHDT, FYEKMQ (reference sequence). V dropped 2 bases and J dropped 1; count of bases not matched to a gene: 1. CDR3 nucleotides: TGTGCCAGCAGCTTAAGGACTAGCGGGGGCACAGATACGCAGTATTTT. As protein: CASSLRTSGGTDTQYF. Full variable domain (outside the CDR3, taken from reference TRBV13 and TRBJ2-3): AAGVIQSPRHLIKEKRETATLKCYPIPRHDTVYWYQQGPGQDPQFLISFYEKMQSDKGSIPDRFSAQQFSDYHSELNMSSLELGDSALYFCASSLRTSGGTDTQYFGPGTRLTVL.

The chain links TRBV14 to TRBJ1-2; weak D call: TRBD1 (5 bases). The V end lost 1 base, the J end lost 3 bases, and 15 bases lay between the germline ends. The CDR3 runs 16 residues. CDR1 is SGHDN and CDR2 is FVKESK in the germline V gene. The CDR3 nucleotides read TGTGCCAGCAGCCAAGTGTTCTCTCGGGGGGACTATGGCTACACCTTC. Its protein is CASSQVFSRGDYGYTF. The complete variable domain, with remaining parts taken from reference TRBV14 and TRBJ1-2, reads EAGVTQFPSHSVIEKGQTVTLRCDPISGHDNLYWYRRVMGKEIKFLLHFVKESKQDESGMPNNRFLAERTGGTYSTLKVQPAELEDSGVYFCASSQVFSRGDYGYTFGSGTRLTVV.

This clonotype was seen many times. This chain links TRBV28 with TRBJ1-5, with D hard to call. Germline V gene lookup returns CDR1 MDHEN and CDR2 SYDVKM. This CDR3 contains 14 residues. Trimming took 3 bases from V and 0 from J, leaving 6 bases between them. The CDR3 spells CASSFLNSNQPQHF. The CDR3 coding sequence is TGTGCCAGCAGTTTCTTAAATAGCAATCAGCCCCAGCATTTT.

This clonotype was counted a few times. The rearrangement links TRBV7-8 to TRBJ1-2; 10 positions agree with TRBD1. The CDR3 runs 18 residues. V dropped 7 bases and J dropped 7; count of bases not matched to a gene: 21. The germline gives CDR1 SGHVS, CDR2 FQNEAQ. The CDR3 coding sequence is TGTGCCAGCACCCCAAGGAGCGGTACGGCGACAGGGGGCTCTGGCTACACCTTC. Residues: CASTPRSGTATGGSGYTF.

This clonotype was found many times. The chain combines TRBV5-1 with TRBJ1-4; no clear D. The CDR3 has 14 amino acids. Germline CDR1 SGHRS, CDR2 YFSETQ. V lost 3 bases to trimming and J lost 5 bases, with 11 bases between them. The DNA for the CDR3 is TGCGCCAGCAGCTGGGGATCAGTGAATGAAAAACTGTTTTTT. Encoded protein: CASSWGSVNEKLFF. The variable domain in full, completed from reference TRBV5-1 and TRBJ1-4, reads KAGVTQTPRYLIKTRGQQVTLSCSPISGHRSVSWYQQTPGQGLQFLFEYFSETQRNKGNFPGRFSGRQFSNSRSEMNVSTLELGDSALYLCASSWGSVNEKLFFGSGTQLSVL.

This clonotype has a handful of counts. V usage is TRBV5-6 and J usage is TRBJ1-5; no firm D call. This CDR3 has 13 amino acids. Germline V gene lookup returns CDR1 SGHDT and CDR2 YYEEEE. Trimming cost V 2 bases and J 4 bases, with 7 bases left between them. CDR3 protein: CASSFERNQPQHF. Written as DNA, the CDR3 is TGTGCCAGCAGCTTTGAACGGAATCAGCCCCAGCATTTT.

This chain connects TRBV9 to TRBJ2-7; D is unclear. From germline, CDR1 is SGDLS and CDR2 YYNGEE. V was trimmed by 0 bases and J by 1 base, leaving 8 bases between them. The CDR3 runs 14 residues. CDR3 DNA sequence: TGTGCCAGCAGCGTAGATTGGGGTTCCTACGAGCAGTACTTC. This translates into CASSVDWGSYEQYF.

In its sample, this clonotype was seen a few times. The chain links TRBV20-1 to TRBJ2-7, with D possibly matching TRBD1 (5 bases). Between the trimmed V and J ends, which lost 6 bases and 5 bases, there was a span of 17 bases. This CDR3 has 13 residues. Germline lookup yields CDR1 DFQATT and CDR2 SNEGSKA (reference sequence). In nucleotides, the CDR3 is TGCAGTGCCCCCCTCGGCCCAGGGAACGAGCAGTACTTC. Protein sequence: CSAPLGPGNEQYF.

J is TRBJ1-6 and V is TRBV5-1; D gene unclear. Germline CDR1 is SGHRS and CDR2 is YFSETQ. There are 15 residues in the CDR3. Trimming stripped 2 bases from V and 7 bases from J, with 13 bases between. CDR3 coding DNA: TGCGCCAGCAGCTTCTCCGCAGAGATAAATTCACCCCTCCACTTT. Translation: CASSFSAEINSPLHF.

This clonotype was recorded a few times. The gene calls are TRBV3-1 and TRBJ1-1, with D unclear. Per the germline V gene, CDR1 is LGHDT and CDR2 is YNNKEL (reference sequence). This CDR3 has 14 amino acids. V was trimmed by 1 base and J by 6 bases, leaving 12 bases between them. The CDR3 sequence is CASSQVVTSAEAFF. Written as DNA, the CDR3 is TGTGCCAGCAGCCAAGTAGTGACCAGCGCTGAAGCTTTCTTT.